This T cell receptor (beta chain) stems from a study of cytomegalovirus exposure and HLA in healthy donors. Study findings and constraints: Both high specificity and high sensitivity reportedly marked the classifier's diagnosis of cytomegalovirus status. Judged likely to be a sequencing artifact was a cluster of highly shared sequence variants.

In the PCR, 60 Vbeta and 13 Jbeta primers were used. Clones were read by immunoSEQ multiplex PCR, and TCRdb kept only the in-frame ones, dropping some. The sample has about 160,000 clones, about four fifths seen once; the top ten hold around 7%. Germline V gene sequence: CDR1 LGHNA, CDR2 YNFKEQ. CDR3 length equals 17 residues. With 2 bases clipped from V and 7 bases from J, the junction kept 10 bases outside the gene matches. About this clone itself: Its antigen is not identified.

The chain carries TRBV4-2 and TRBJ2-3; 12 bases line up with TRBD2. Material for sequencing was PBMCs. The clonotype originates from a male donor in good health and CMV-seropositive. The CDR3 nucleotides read TGTGCCAGCAGCCAATATCCCACTAGCGGGGGGCCTTATACGCAGTATTTT. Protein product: CASSQYPTSGGPYTQYF.